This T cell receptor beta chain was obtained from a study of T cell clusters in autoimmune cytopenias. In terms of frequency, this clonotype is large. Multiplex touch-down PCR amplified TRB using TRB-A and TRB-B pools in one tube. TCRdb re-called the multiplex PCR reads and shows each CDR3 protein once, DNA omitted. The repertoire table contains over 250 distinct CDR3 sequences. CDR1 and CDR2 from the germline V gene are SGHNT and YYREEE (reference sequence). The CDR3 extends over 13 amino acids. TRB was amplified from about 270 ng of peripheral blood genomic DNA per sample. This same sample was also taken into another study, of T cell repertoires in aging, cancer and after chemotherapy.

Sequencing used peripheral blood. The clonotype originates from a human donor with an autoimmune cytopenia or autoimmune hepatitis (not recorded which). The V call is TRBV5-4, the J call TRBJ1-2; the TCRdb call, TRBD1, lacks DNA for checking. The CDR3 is CASSGGQNYGYTF. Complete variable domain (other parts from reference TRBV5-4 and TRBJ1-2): ETGVTQSPTHLIKTRGQQVTLRCSSQSGHNTVSWYQQALGQGPQFIFQYYREEENGRGNFPPRFSGLQFPNYSSELNVNALELDDSALYLCASSGGQNYGYTFGSGTRLTVV.